This T cell receptor beta chain emerged from a study of blood T cell repertoires in COVID-19. Study as a whole: Sites across the United States, Italy and Spain contributed samples from acute and convalescent COVID-19.

In the original processing: Using reference gene primer amplification, nucleated cell counts were estimated. This table comes from immunoSEQ multiplex PCR, and its TCRdb copy is limited to in-frame clones, with some not included. V, J and clone size are those of that table, while D and trimming were read from the DNA. The sample has approximately 200,000 clones; around 89% are singletons. Participants came from about two dozen US areas, aged about 18 to 89 years. The TCR comes from a man between 25 and 39 years old who had recovered from COVID-19. Specimen: PBMCs or T cells enriched from blood (not recorded which).

The CDR3 coding sequence is TGTGCCAGCAGTTACTCGGGGACAGCCTACGAGCAGTACTTC. Translation gives CASSYSGTAYEQYF. The V gene is TRBV6-5, the J gene TRBJ2-7; 7 bases map to TRBD1. Germline values: CDR1 MNHEY, CDR2 SVGAGI. CDR3 length: 14 amino acids. V dropped 0 bases and J dropped 2; count of bases not matched to a gene: 1.